These 18 T cell receptor beta chains were sequenced from one sample in a study of cytomegalovirus exposure and HLA in healthy donors. The PCR ran on 60 Vbeta and 13 Jbeta primers. The protocol was immunoSEQ multiplex PCR, while the TCRdb copy is restricted to in-frame clones and leaves out a portion. The sample lists about 140,000 clones; around 75% were seen once. The specimen sequenced was PBMCs. The receptors here all came from a man between 18 and 35 years old in good health and CMV-seropositive.

The rearrangement uses TRBV27 and TRBJ1-2; TRBD1 agrees at 9 bases. V dropped 5 bases and J dropped 6; count of bases not matched to a gene: 4. The CDR3 totals 13 residues. Germline lookup yields CDR1 MNHEY and CDR2 SMNVEV (reference sequence). CDR3 in amino acids: CASSKGTGNGYTF. The CDR3 coding sequence is TGTGCCAGCAGTAAAGGGACAGGGAATGGCTACACCTTC.

The chain employs TRBV30 and TRBJ1-4; 8 bases fit TRBD1. CDR3 length equals 15 residues. V shed 1 base, J shed 8 bases, and the junction held 9 bases outside the gene matches. Germline V gives CDR1 GTSNPN, CDR2 SVGIG (reference sequence). The CDR3 loop reads CAWSAWTGSTEKLFF. The CDR3 coding sequence is TGTGCCTGGAGTGCTTGGACAGGGAGTACAGAAAAACTGTTTTTT. The complete variable domain, with remaining parts taken from reference TRBV30 and TRBJ1-4, reads SQTIHQWPATLVQPVGSPLSLECTVEGTSNPNLYWYRQAAGRGLQLLFYSVGIGQISSEVPQNLSASRPQDRQFILSSKKLLLSDSGFYLCAWSAWTGSTEKLFFGSGTQLSVL.

This clone appeared a single time. The chain employs TRBV5-1 and TRBJ1-4; D unclear. V was clipped by 0 bases and J by 0 bases, with 12 bases between them. Germline loops: CDR1 SGHRS, CDR2 YFSETQ. The CDR3 totals 17 residues. The CDR3 reads CASSLGLRAATNEKLFF. CDR3 coding DNA: TGCGCCAGCAGCTTGGGCCTAAGAGCTGCAACTAATGAAAAACTGTTTTTT.

The chain carries TRBV19 and TRBJ2-1; the match to TRBD1 covers 8 bases. The germline CDR1 and CDR2 sequences are LNHDA and SQIVND (reference sequence). The CDR3 covers 14 residues. The V and J ends lost 8 bases and 7 bases, in that order; junction bases with no gene match: 10. CDR3 DNA: TGTGCCAGTGACGGACAGGGAAGTTATAATGAGCAGTTCTTC. Protein product: CASDGQGSYNEQFF.

The rearrangement uses TRBV6-1 and TRBJ2-5, with TRBD1 matching 9 bases. Trimming at V came to 6 bases and at J to 7 bases, leaving 6 bases not matched to a gene. The CDR3 runs 13 residues. Germline loops: CDR1 MNHNS, CDR2 SASEGT. CDR3 residues: CASRGQGWGTQYF. CDR3 DNA sequence: TGTGCCAGCAGGGGACAGGGTTGGGGGACCCAGTACTTC.

The chain employs TRBV28 and TRBJ2-3; the D is unclear. CDR3 length equals 17 residues. The V and J ends lost 3 bases and 4 bases respectively, with 20 bases between them. Germline CDR1 reads MDHEN; CDR2 reads SYDVKM. CDR3: CASSLSLWLGAADTQYF. CDR3 coding DNA: TGTGCCAGCAGTTTGTCCCTGTGGCTAGGAGCCGCAGATACGCAGTATTTT. Drawing the rest from reference TRBV28 and TRBJ2-3, the complete variable domain is DVKVTQSSRYLVKRTGEKVFLECVQDMDHENMFWYRQDPGLGLRLIYFSYDVKMKEKGDIPEGYSVSREKKERFSLILESASTNQTSMYLCASSLSLWLGAADTQYFGPGTRLTVL.

This clone was seen a single time. V gene TRBV27 combines with J gene TRBJ2-2; D is unresolved. The germline V and J ends were trimmed by 4 bases and 4 bases, with 10 bases remaining between them. CDR1 is MNHEY and CDR2 is SMNVEV in the germline V gene (reference sequence). This CDR3 contains 14 residues. The CDR3 DNA is TGTGCCAGCAGTTCCCTCTCGGGCACCGGGGAGCTGTTTTTT. Translated, it gives CASSSLSGTGELFF.

The chain uses TRBV9 and TRBJ2-5, with 9 bases matching TRBD2. The CDR3 loop spans 15 amino acids. Germline lookup yields CDR1 SGDLS and CDR2 YYNGEE. J was trimmed by 2 bases and V by 7 bases; bases with no gene match: 9. CDR3 in amino acids: CASSPTSGTQETQYF. CDR3 sequence (DNA): TGTGCCAGCTCCCCGACTAGCGGAACGCAAGAGACCCAGTACTTC. Complete variable domain (other parts from reference TRBV9 and TRBJ2-5): DSGVTQTPKHLITATGQRVTLRCSPRSGDLSVYWYQQSLDQGLQFLIQYYNGEERAKGNILERFSAQQFPDLHSELNLSSLELGDSALYFCASSPTSGTQETQYFGPGTRLLVL.

The rearrangement links TRBV28 to TRBJ2-7; 8 bases are a match to TRBD2. V trimming: 5 bases; J trimming: 4 bases; junction bases outside the gene matches: 13. The CDR3 length is 16 residues. Germline V gene data show CDR1 as MDHEN and CDR2 as SYDVKM. CDR3 nucleotides: TGTGCCAGCAGTCAAGCGGGGGCTAGCGTATTGTACGAGCAGTACTTC. It translates to CASSQAGASVLYEQYF.

The chain combines TRBV7-9 with TRBJ2-1, with 10 bases fitting TRBD1. Per the germline V gene, CDR1 is SEHNR and CDR2 is FQNEAQ (reference sequence). J was trimmed by 8 bases and V by 1 base; bases with no gene match: 5. The CDR3 has 15 residues. CDR3 residues: CASSLGQGASDEQFF. The CDR3 coding sequence is TGTGCCAGCAGCTTAGGACAGGGGGCCTCCGATGAGCAGTTCTTC.

The count of this clone is one. The V and J genes are TRBV6-5 and TRBJ1-1; D is unresolved. This CDR3 comprises 13 residues. From germline, CDR1 is MNHEY and CDR2 SVGAGI. V was clipped by 5 bases and J by 1 base, with 8 bases between them. CDR3 amino acids: CASSLVGNTEAFF. In DNA, the CDR3 is TGTGCCAGCAGTCTGGTCGGGAACACTGAAGCTTTCTTT.

The chain recombines TRBV6-5 with TRBJ2-7; 10 nucleotides line up with TRBD2. Germline loops: CDR1 MNHEY, CDR2 SVGAGI. The trim removed 6 bases at V and 3 bases at J, leaving 5 bases unmatched. The CDR3 is made up of 14 amino acids. The CDR3 nucleotides read TGTGCCAGCAGAGCGAGGACTAGCGGCTACGAGCAGTACTTC. Residues: CASRARTSGYEQYF.

The rearrangement links TRBV18 to TRBJ1-5; tentative D call: TRBD1 (6 bases). The CDR3 runs 15 residues. V lost 3 bases, J lost 4 bases, and 13 bases lay in between. Germline lookup yields CDR1 KGHSH and CDR2 LQKENI. CDR3 DNA: TGTGCCAGCTCACCCCTACAGGGTATTAATCAGCCCCAGCATTTT. As protein: CASSPLQGINQPQHF.

This chain uses TRBV5-1 with TRBJ2-5; 9 bases agree with TRBD2. This CDR3 is built from 15 residues. With 0 bases clipped from V and 5 bases from J, the junction kept 5 bases outside the gene matches. Looked up from germline, CDR1 is SGHRS and CDR2 is YFSETQ. Here the CDR3 DNA reads TGCGCCAGCAGCTTGGGGACTAGCGATGTTGAGACCCAGTACTTC. Protein sequence: CASSLGTSDVETQYF. The full variable domain, in which reference TRBV5-1 and TRBJ2-5 provide the parts outside the CDR3, is KAGVTQTPRYLIKTRGQQVTLSCSPISGHRSVSWYQQTPGQGLQFLFEYFSETQRNKGNFPGRFSGRQFSNSRSEMNVSTLELGDSALYLCASSLGTSDVETQYFGPGTRLLVL.

On this clone: The same CDR3 arises from other DNA sequences in this sample as well. V is TRBV19 and J is TRBJ2-7; 13 nucleotides line up with TRBD2. The J segment lost 4 bases and the V segment lost 5 bases, leaving 5 bases of the junction unmatched. This CDR3 region has 15 residues. Germline loops: CDR1 LNHDA, CDR2 SQIVND (reference sequence). The CDR3 region has the DNA TGTGCCAGTAGTCCCACTAGCGGGAGGGTGTACGAGCAGTACTTC. Amino acids: CASSPTSGRVYEQYF.

This chain joins TRBV5-4 and TRBJ2-6, with D unresolved. The CDR3 has 14 amino acids. Germline V lookup: CDR1 SGHNT, CDR2 YYREEE (reference sequence). V was cut by 2 bases and J by 4 bases, with 7 bases left in between. CDR3 protein: CASSFSVGANVLTF. The CDR3, as DNA: TGTGCCAGCAGCTTTTCTGTAGGGGCCAACGTCCTGACTTTC.

This clone was detected only once. The gene calls are TRBV7-8 and TRBJ2-3; TRBD2 aligns across 7 bases. In germline, CDR1 is SGHVS, CDR2 FQNEAQ. Trimming took 5 bases from V and 4 from J; bases not matched to a gene: 6. This CDR3 has 14 amino acids. CDR3 sequence: CASSLTSSSDTQYF. The CDR3 nucleotides read TGTGCCAGCAGCCTGACTAGCTCCTCAGATACGCAGTATTTT.

V gene TRBV10-3 combines with J gene TRBJ1-1; maybe TRBD1 (6 bases). The CDR3 totals 14 residues. Trimming removed 8 bases from V and 1 base from J, with 14 bases in between. CDR1 and CDR2 from the germline V gene are ENHRY and SYGVKD. CDR3 sequence reads: CAIGGQGQNTEAFF. CDR3 sequence (DNA): TGTGCCATCGGTGGTCAGGGGCAGAACACTGAAGCTTTCTTT.